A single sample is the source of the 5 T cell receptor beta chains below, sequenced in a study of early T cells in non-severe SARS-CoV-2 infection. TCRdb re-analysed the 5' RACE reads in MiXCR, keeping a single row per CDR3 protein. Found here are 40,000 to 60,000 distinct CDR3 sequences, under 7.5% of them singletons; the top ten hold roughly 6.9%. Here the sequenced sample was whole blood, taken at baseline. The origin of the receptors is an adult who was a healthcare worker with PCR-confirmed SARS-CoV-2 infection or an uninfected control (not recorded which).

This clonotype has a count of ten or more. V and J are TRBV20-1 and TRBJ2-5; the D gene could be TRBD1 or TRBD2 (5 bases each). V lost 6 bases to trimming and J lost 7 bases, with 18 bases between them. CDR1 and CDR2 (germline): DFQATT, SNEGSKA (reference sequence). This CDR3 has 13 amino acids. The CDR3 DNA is TGCAGTGCCCCCCCCCAAGGTGGGGGGACCCAGTACTTC. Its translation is CSAPPQGGGTQYF.

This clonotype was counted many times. The CDR3 here is CASSTKPGQGSYEQYF. The DNA for the CDR3 is TGTGCCAGCTCGACTAAACCGGGACAGGGGTCCTACGAGCAGTACTTC. V is TRBV18 and J is TRBJ2-7; TRBD1 matches 10 bases. This CDR3 comprises 16 residues. Germline V CDR1 and CDR2: KGHSH, LQKENI. J was trimmed by 1 base and V by 6 bases; bases with no gene match: 9.

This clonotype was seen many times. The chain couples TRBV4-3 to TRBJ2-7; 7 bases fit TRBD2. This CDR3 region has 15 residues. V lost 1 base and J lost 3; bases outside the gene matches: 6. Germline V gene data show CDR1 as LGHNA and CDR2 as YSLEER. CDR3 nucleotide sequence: TGCGCCAGCAGCCAAGCAATGGGAGGGGACTACGAGCAGTACTTC. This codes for CASSQAMGGDYEQYF.

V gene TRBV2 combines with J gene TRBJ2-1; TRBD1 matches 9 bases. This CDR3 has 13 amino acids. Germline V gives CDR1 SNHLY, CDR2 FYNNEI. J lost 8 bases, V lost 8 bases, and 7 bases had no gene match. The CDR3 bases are TGTGCCAGCCAAGGGACAGGGCAGGATGAGCAGTTCTTC. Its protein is CASQGTGQDEQFF.

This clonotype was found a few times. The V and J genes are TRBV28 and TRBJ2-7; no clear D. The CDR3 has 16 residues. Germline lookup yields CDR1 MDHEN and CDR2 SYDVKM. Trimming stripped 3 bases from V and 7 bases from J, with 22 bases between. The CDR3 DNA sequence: TGTGCCAGCAGTTTTAGGGTTCGAGTGACCCTGAGAGAGCAGTACTTC. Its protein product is CASSFRVRVTLREQYF.